The present TCR beta chain was sequenced within a study of identical twins. Findings and limits, study-wide: The study found that models underestimated out-of-frame TCR alpha sharing in monozygotic twins. Insertions ran lower in abundant cord blood beta clonotypes, though not in memory repertoires.

This clonotype was detected ten times or more. Its antigen is not known. V was cut by 2 bases and J by 6 bases, with 12 bases left in between. CDR3 length: 14 residues. Germline assignment: CDR1 SGHRS and CDR2 YFSETQ. A universal primer site arose from template switching, and cDNA bore unique molecular identifiers. Each CDR3 protein gets one entry after TCRdb re-called the 5' RACE reads with MiXCR. Among some 240,000 distinct CDR3 sequences listed, about 8.5% were seen once. This sample was also put to use in a study of yellow fever vaccine responses in identical twins.

The sequenced sample was CD8+ T cells sorted from blood. This chain links TRBV5-1 with TRBJ2-1; D perhaps matches TRBD2 (6 bases). The clonotype originates from a woman under 30 in good health. The CDR3 coding sequence is TGCGCCAGCAGCTTACGAGGAGGGGTCAATGAGCAGTTCTTC. This encodes CASSLRGGVNEQFF.